The T cell receptor beta chain under discussion was sequenced for a study of T-cell memory formation after mild COVID-19. As for the study in general: The two donors had largely donor-specific TCR clusters. Whole-study results and caveats: In second-wave clones peaking day 37, SARS-CoV-2 specificity remained unconfirmed. Certain responding clones were present in pre-infection memory, suggesting participation of cross-reactive memory.

This clonotype was seen at least ten times. Its antigen is unknown. The CDR3 contains 14 residues. Germline V gene data show CDR1 as SGHRS and CDR2 as YFSETQ. V was shortened by 1 base and J by 0 bases, with 5 bases between the two germline ends. TCRdb re-analysed the 5' RACE reads in MiXCR, keeping a single row per CDR3 protein. Among 90,000 to 120,000 distinct CDR3 sequences listed, 11% were seen once. The receptor was isolated from a young man who had mild COVID-19 (a few samples of this study predate the infection). Cell type and time point are not known. The V and J genes are TRBV5-1 and TRBJ2-1; no reliable D call. The sample consisted of PBMCs or a T cell subset sorted from them (not recorded which). CDR3 nucleotides: TGCGCCAGCAGCTTGAAATTCTCCTACAATGAGCAGTTCTTC. This encodes CASSLKFSYNEQFF.